Presented here are 9 T cell receptor beta chains from one specimen sequenced in a study of shared clonotypes between healthy human individuals. Cells designated naive CD8 were CD45RO-negative and were positively selected for CCR7, with terminally differentiated effector memory CD45RA+ cells excluded. Method: immunoSEQ multiplex PCR; TCRdb's copy keeps in-frame clones and lacks some. The sample consists of over 2,000,000 clones, approximately 92% of them appearing once. The specimen was naive CD8+ T cells from PBMCs. Every receptor here comes from a man aged 18 to 29 in good health. Some clones in this sample may be carry-over from other donors' samples.

V usage is TRBV7-9 and J usage is TRBJ2-7; D remains unclear. The V gene's germline CDR1 is SEHNR and CDR2 FQNEAQ (reference sequence). V was shortened by 5 bases and J by 1 base, with 12 bases between the two germline ends. The CDR3 contains 14 residues. DNA of the CDR3: TGTGCCAGCAGCCGCGTAGGGCAGTCCTACGAGCAGTACTTC. Protein sequence: CASSRVGQSYEQYF.

The chain employs TRBV7-9 and TRBJ1-5; D gene unclear. Per the germline V gene, CDR1 is SEHNR and CDR2 is FQNEAQ (reference sequence). Trimming removed 1 base from V and 4 bases from J, with 17 bases in between. The CDR3 covers 17 residues. The CDR3 reads CASSLVYVGAGNQPQHF. For the CDR3, the DNA is TGTGCCAGCAGCTTAGTATACGTGGGAGCGGGAAATCAGCCCCAGCATTTT.

Details on this clone: Different DNA sequences within this sample yield the same CDR3. V gene TRBV9 combines with J gene TRBJ2-3, with D unresolved. Trimming took 3 bases from V and 3 from J, leaving 5 bases between them. Germline V CDR1 and CDR2: SGDLS, YYNGEE. The CDR3 is 12 residues long. CDR3 sequence reads: CASSAGTDTQYF. The CDR3 nucleotides are TGTGCCAGCAGCGCCGGGACAGATACGCAGTATTTT.

The chain has TRBV4-1 and TRBJ2-1; 14 bases are a match to TRBD2. This CDR3 contains 17 residues. J lost 9 bases, V lost 0 bases, and 7 bases had no gene match. Germline V gene lookup returns CDR1 MGHRA and CDR2 YSYEKL. Here the CDR3 DNA reads TGCGCCAGCAGCCAAGAACCGACTAGCGGGAGGGCGGGTGAGCAGTTCTTC. Amino acids: CASSQEPTSGRAGEQFF.

V gene TRBV5-5 combines with J gene TRBJ1-5; 8 positions agree with TRBD1. V was clipped by 4 bases and J by 0 bases; unmatched bases: 9. The CDR3 runs 17 residues. Germline values: CDR1 SGHKS, CDR2 YYEKEE (reference sequence). The CDR3 sequence: CASSPGQGGNSNQPQHF. CDR3 in DNA: TGTGCCAGCAGCCCTGGACAGGGCGGTAATAGCAATCAGCCCCAGCATTTT.

The chain is built from TRBV7-9 and TRBJ2-3; D is unresolved. Germline assignment: CDR1 SEHNR and CDR2 FQNEAQ (reference sequence). CDR3 length: 12 amino acids. V was cut by 2 bases and J by 5 bases, with 5 bases left in between. The CDR3 DNA sequence: TGTGCCAGCAGCTTATGGCTAGATACGCAGTATTTT. Translation: CASSLWLDTQYF.

This chain connects TRBV10-1 to TRBJ2-7; no clear D gene. Germline loops: CDR1 WNHNN, CDR2 SYGVQD (reference sequence). The CDR3 has 12 amino acids. Trimming cost V 3 bases and J 2 bases, with 5 bases left between them. This CDR3 is CASSDGAYEQYF. The CDR3 DNA reads as TGCGCCAGCAGTGATGGGGCCTACGAGCAGTACTTC.

This clone was seen more than once but under ten times. This sequence joins TRBV28 and TRBJ1-1; D perhaps matches TRBD1 (5 bases). CDR3 length: 11 residues. V was trimmed by 4 bases and J by 7 bases, leaving 7 bases between them. Germline-derived CDR1 and CDR2 are MDHEN and SYDVKM. DNA for the CDR3: TGTGCCAGCAGTTGGGGGATTGAAGCTTTCTTT. This sequence encodes CASSWGIEAFF. Variable domain in full (rest from reference TRBV28 and TRBJ1-1): DVKVTQSSRYLVKRTGEKVFLECVQDMDHENMFWYRQDPGLGLRLIYFSYDVKMKEKGDIPEGYSVSREKKERFSLILESASTNQTSMYLCASSWGIEAFFGQGTRLTVV.

The V and J genes are TRBV13 and TRBJ2-6, with no clear D. Trimming left V 1 base short and J 0 bases short, with 10 bases between. Germline CDR1 and CDR2: PRHDT and FYEKMQ (reference sequence). The CDR3 spans 17 residues. CDR3: CASSLAPHYSGANVLTF. For the CDR3, the DNA is TGTGCCAGCAGCTTAGCCCCCCACTACTCTGGGGCCAACGTCCTGACTTTC. The whole variable domain, filled in from reference TRBV13 and TRBJ2-6, reads AAGVIQSPRHLIKEKRETATLKCYPIPRHDTVYWYQQGPGQDPQFLISFYEKMQSDKGSIPDRFSAQQFSDYHSELNMSSLELGDSALYFCASSLAPHYSGANVLTFGAGSRLTVL.